This is a list of T cell receptor beta chains from one sample in a study of shared clonotypes between healthy human individuals. Measured with immunoSEQ multiplex PCR; TCRdb has only the in-frame clones, and not every one. The data contain about 1 million clones, roughly 70% of them seen just once; the ten biggest clones take up over 1.3%. What was sequenced was memory CD4+ T cells sorted from blood. The receptors derive from a man between 18 and 29 years old in good health. Both conserved end residues are part of each CDR3. The D gene is left open where the match is weak. The size entry is marked missing in some rows and otherwise reads once, few, many or a size class.

size	J	D	V	DNA	CDR3
.	TRBJ2-7	.	TRBV5-1	TGCGCCAGCAGATCCGGACAGACCGAGACCTACGAGCAGTACTTC	CASRSGQTETYEQYF
.	TRBJ1-6	.	TRBV5-1	TGCGCCAGCAGCTTGAAGGGAGACGGGAGGGAATCACCCCTCCACTTT	CASSLKGDGRESPLHF
.	TRBJ2-2	.	TRBV27	TGTGCCAGCAGTTTCGGCCTGTTCACCGGGGAGCTGTTTTTT	CASSFGLFTGELFF
few	TRBJ1-4	.	TRBV7-2	TGTGCCAGCAGCTTAGGGGTCACACGGGGAGAAAAACTGTTTTTT	CASSLGVTRGEKLFF
once	TRBJ2-7	.	TRBV5-6	TGTGCCAGCAGCTTGGGGGGGCTCTACGAGCAGTACTTC	CASSLGGLYEQYF
.	TRBJ2-2	TRBD2	TRBV7-2	TGTGCCAGCAGCTCTACCGGGACTAGCACCGGGGAGCTGTTTTTT	CASSSTGTSTGELFF
.	TRBJ1-3	TRBD1	TRBV7-6	TGTGCCAGCAGCCAAGGGTCTGGACAGGGGGCGAAAGGAAACACCATATATTTT	CASSQGSGQGAKGNTIYF
.	TRBJ2-2	.	TRBV5-6	TGTGCCAGCAGCTTGGGAGCAGGACGAATCGCCACCGGGGAGCTGTTTTTT	CASSLGAGRIATGELFF
.	TRBJ1-6	.	TRBV27	TGTGCCAGCAGTTTTGGGAGGGGAGGGAATTCACCCCTCCACTTT	CASSFGRGGNSPLHF
few	TRBJ2-1	.	TRBV11-2	TGTGCCAGCAGCTTAAGTTTTGGGGGCAGGGAGCAGTTCTTC	CASSLSFGGREQFF
.	TRBJ2-2	.	TRBV10-3	TGTGCCATCAGTGGTGGCACCGGGGAGCTGTTTTTT	CAISGGTGELFF
.	TRBJ1-3	TRBD1	TRBV4-1	TGCGCCAGCAGCCAAGATGGGGGACAGGGATTTGGAAACACCATATATTTT	CASSQDGGQGFGNTIYF
.	TRBJ2-2	TRBD2	TRBV4-3	TGCGCCAGCAGCCAAGGGGGACTAGCCGCCACCGGGGAGCTGTTTTTT	CASSQGGLAATGELFF
.	TRBJ1-2	.	TRBV4-2	TGTGCCAGCAGCCAAGGCCAAACCGGACCCTACTATGGCTACACCTTC	CASSQGQTGPYYGYTF
few	TRBJ1-5	.	TRBV6-1	TGTGCCAGCAGTGACAGCGGGTATCAGCCCCAGCATTTT	CASSDSGYQPQHF
.	TRBJ1-5	.	TRBV19	TGTGCCAGTAGTATAGTGGCAGGTGATCAGCCCCAGCATTTT	CASSIVAGDQPQHF
many	TRBJ1-5	.	TRBV30	TGTGCCTGGACCACGGGCGCAGGGCAGCCCCAGCATTTT	CAWTTGAGQPQHF
few	TRBJ1-1	.	TRBV19	TGTGCCAGCAAAAACCAGGGCAACACTGAAGCTTTCTTT	CASKNQGNTEAFF
.	TRBJ2-3	TRBD2	TRBV29-1	TGCAGCGTGGAGCGGGAGACAGATACGCAGTATTTT	CSVERETDTQYF
.	TRBJ2-1	.	TRBV5-5	TGTGCCAGCAGCTTGGCAGGCGGACTTTCCTACAATGAGCAGTTCTTC	CASSLAGGLSYNEQFF
.	TRBJ2-3	.	TRBV11-2	TGTGCCAGCAGCTTAGGGGATAGCCGCACAGATACGCAGTATTTT	CASSLGDSRTDTQYF
once	TRBJ2-7	.	TRBV27	TGTGCCAGCAGTGGATCGGGACAAAGCTACGAGCAGTACTTC	CASSGSGQSYEQYF
.	TRBJ1-1	.	TRBV5-4	TGTGCCAGCAGCTTGGTTGGTTACGGCCCTTCGATGAACACTGAAGCTTTCTTT	CASSLVGYGPSMNTEAFF
many	TRBJ2-1	.	TRBV18	TGTGCCAGCTCACAATCTAGCGCAGCCTACAATGAGCAGTTCTTC	CASSQSSAAYNEQFF
few	TRBJ1-3	.	TRBV7-6	TGTGCCAGCAGCCCCGGGTCGACCAAAGGAAACACCATATATTTT	CASSPGSTKGNTIYF
.	TRBJ1-5	TRBD1	TRBV6-5	TGTGCCAGCAGCCCCGGGACAGGGATCAATCAGCCCCAGCATTTT	CASSPGTGINQPQHF
few	TRBJ2-5	TRBD2	TRBV10-2	TGCGCCAGCAGGGGGCTAGCGGGGGGCGGCGAGACCCAGTACTTC	CASRGLAGGGETQYF
.	TRBJ2-7	TRBD1	TRBV29-1	TGCAGCGGTGGACAGGGTAGGGAGCAGTACTTC	CSGGQGREQYF
.	TRBJ2-5	.	TRBV5-6	TGTGCCAGCAGCTTGTCCCGGGGGGAGACCCAGTACTTC	CASSLSRGETQYF
.	TRBJ2-1	TRBD1	TRBV7-2	TGTGCCAGCAGTCCAGATCCCACAGGGGGTAAGAATGAGCAGTTCTTC	CASSPDPTGGKNEQFF
.	TRBJ1-4	.	TRBV4-1	TGCGCCAGCAGCCGGTCGGCGGACGGTGAAAAACTGTTTTTT	CASSRSADGEKLFF
.	TRBJ2-2	.	TRBV5-1	TGCGCCAGCAGCTTGGAGGCGCAAGACACCGGGGAGCTGTTTTTT	CASSLEAQDTGELFF
.	TRBJ2-3	.	TRBV2	TGTGCCAGCAGTGTGAGAGCGGGTATTACAGATACGCAGTATTTT	CASSVRAGITDTQYF
.	TRBJ1-5	.	TRBV27	TGTGCCAGCAGCTGGGCGGGCAATCAGCCCCAGCATTTT	CASSWAGNQPQHF
few	TRBJ2-1	.	TRBV5-1	TGCGCCAGCAGCCTCTCAGTGGGGCTATCCGATGAGCAGTTCTTC	CASSLSVGLSDEQFF
.	TRBJ1-4	.	TRBV29-1	TGCAGCGTTGGCAGCGGGAATGAAAAACTGTTTTTT	CSVGSGNEKLFF
.	TRBJ2-5	.	TRBV4-1	TGCGCCAGCAGCTTCCGTGACGGGGACCAAGAGACCCAGTACTTC	CASSFRDGDQETQYF
.	TRBJ2-5	.	TRBV29-1	TGCAGCGTGGGGACTCCAATTCAAGAGACCCAGTACTTC	CSVGTPIQETQYF
.	TRBJ2-2	.	TRBV5-6	TGTGCCAGCAGGGTGACAGCGGAAACCGGGGAGCTGTTTTTT	CASRVTAETGELFF
.	TRBJ2-2	.	TRBV19	TGTGCCAGTAGTATCAGTGACACCGGGGAGCTGTTTTTT	CASSISDTGELFF
.	TRBJ2-3	TRBD2	TRBV27	TGTGCCAGCAGTCCCCGGACTAGCGGGAGGTTTCCAGATACGCAGTATTTT	CASSPRTSGRFPDTQYF
few	TRBJ2-5	TRBD2	TRBV27	TGTGCCAGCAGTTGGGGAGCGGGGTATAAAGAGACCCAGTACTTC	CASSWGAGYKETQYF
.	TRBJ2-7	.	TRBV21-1	TGTGCCAGCAGCAAAAGGGGCAGGGGGAATAGGGAGCAGTACTTC	CASSKRGRGNREQYF
.	TRBJ2-7	TRBD2	TRBV19	TGTGCCAGTAGTTTGCGGGAGTTCCACTACGAGCAGTACTTC	CASSLREFHYEQYF
.	TRBJ1-2	.	TRBV2	TGTGCCAGCCACTCCGGTTCCTATGGCTACACCTTC	CASHSGSYGYTF
once	TRBJ1-2	.	TRBV7-2	TGTGCCAGCAGCTTAGACAGGGCAACTTATGGCTACACCTTC	CASSLDRATYGYTF
few	TRBJ1-6	.	TRBV28	TGTGCCAGCAGTTTTCAGACACCACCCCTCCACTTT	CASSFQTPPLHF
.	TRBJ2-6	.	TRBV19	TGTGCCAGTAGTTCAGGGTCTGGGGCCAACGTCCTGACTTTC	CASSSGSGANVLTF
.	TRBJ1-6	TRBD1	TRBV4-3	TGCGCCAGCAGCCAGAGGACAGGGCGATCACCCCTCCACTTT	CASSQRTGRSPLHF
.	TRBJ1-6	TRBD1	TRBV4-1	TGCGCCAGCAGCCTGGGACAGGACCTTTCACCCCTCCACTTT	CASSLGQDLSPLHF
.	TRBJ1-5	TRBD1	TRBV7-2	TGTGCCAGCAGCCCTTTTCTAGGGGGCATCAATCAGCCCCAGCATTTT	CASSPFLGGINQPQHF
.	TRBJ2-2	.	TRBV28	TGTGCCAGCAGTGCCGGTCGCATAAACACCGGGGAGCTGTTTTTT	CASSAGRINTGELFF
once	TRBJ2-3	TRBD2	TRBV6-5	TGTGCCAGCAGCTTAGCGGGGGCGGGGGATACGCAGTATTTT	CASSLAGAGDTQYF
many	TRBJ2-7	TRBD1	TRBV30	TGTGCCTTCACTAAGGGACAGGCTCTCTACGAGCAGTACTTC	CAFTKGQALYEQYF
many	TRBJ1-6	TRBD1	TRBV7-9	TGTGCCAGCAGCTCGACAGGGGGTAATTCACCCCTCCACTTT	CASSSTGGNSPLHF
.	TRBJ1-2	.	TRBV18	TGTGCCAGCTCACCGATTCCGGGACCCAGGGGTGGCTACACCTTC	CASSPIPGPRGGYTF
.	TRBJ2-3	TRBD1	TRBV7-8	TGTGCCAGCAGCTTAGTGAGAGGACAGGGGAGAACAGATACGCAGTATTTT	CASSLVRGQGRTDTQYF
.	TRBJ2-3	.	TRBV4-1	TGCGCCAGCAGCCTAGGGTCGGGCACAGATACGCAGTATTTT	CASSLGSGTDTQYF
.	TRBJ2-2	.	TRBV6-5	TGTGCCAGCGGGATCCAAAAAACCGGGGAGCTGTTTTTT	CASGIQKTGELFF